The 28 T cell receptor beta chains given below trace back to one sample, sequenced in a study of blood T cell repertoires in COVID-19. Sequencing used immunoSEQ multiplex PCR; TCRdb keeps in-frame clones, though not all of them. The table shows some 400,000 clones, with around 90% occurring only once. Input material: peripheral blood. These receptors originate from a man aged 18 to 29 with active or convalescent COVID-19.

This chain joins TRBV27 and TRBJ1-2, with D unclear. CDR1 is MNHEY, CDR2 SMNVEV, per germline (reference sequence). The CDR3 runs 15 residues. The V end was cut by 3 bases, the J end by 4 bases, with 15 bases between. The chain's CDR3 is CASSFSQAFSYGYTF. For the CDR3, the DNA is TGTGCCAGCAGTTTTTCTCAGGCATTCTCCTATGGCTACACCTTC.

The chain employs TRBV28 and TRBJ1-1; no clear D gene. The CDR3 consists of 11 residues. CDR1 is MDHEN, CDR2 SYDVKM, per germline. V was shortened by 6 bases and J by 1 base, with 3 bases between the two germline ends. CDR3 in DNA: TGTGCCAGCAGCTCGAACACTGAAGCTTTCTTT. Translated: CASSSNTEAFF.

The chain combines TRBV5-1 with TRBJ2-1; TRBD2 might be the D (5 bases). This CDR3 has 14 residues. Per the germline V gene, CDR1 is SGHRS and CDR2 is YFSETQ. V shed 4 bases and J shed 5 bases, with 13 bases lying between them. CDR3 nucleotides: TGCGCCAGCAGCGGACTTTTAAAGAACAATGAGCAGTTCTTC. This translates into CASSGLLKNNEQFF.

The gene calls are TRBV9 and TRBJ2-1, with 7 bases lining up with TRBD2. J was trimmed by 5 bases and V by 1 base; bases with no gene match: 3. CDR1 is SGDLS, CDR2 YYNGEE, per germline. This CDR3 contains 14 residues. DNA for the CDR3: TGTGCCAGCAGCGTACTAGCGGCTAACAATGAGCAGTTCTTC. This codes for CASSVLAANNEQFF.

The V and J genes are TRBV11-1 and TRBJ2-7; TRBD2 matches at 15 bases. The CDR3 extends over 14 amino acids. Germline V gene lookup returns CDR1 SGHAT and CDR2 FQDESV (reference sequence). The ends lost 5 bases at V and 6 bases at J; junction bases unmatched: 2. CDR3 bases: TGTGCCAGCAGCCCGGGACTAGCGGGAGGCGAGCAGTACTTC. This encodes CASSPGLAGGEQYF.

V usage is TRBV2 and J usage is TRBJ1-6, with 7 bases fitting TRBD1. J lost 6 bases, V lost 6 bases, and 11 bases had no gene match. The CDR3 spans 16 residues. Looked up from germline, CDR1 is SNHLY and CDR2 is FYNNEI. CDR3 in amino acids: CASSWVGQSGNSPLHF. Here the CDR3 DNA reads TGTGCCAGCAGCTGGGTGGGACAGAGTGGTAATTCACCCCTCCACTTT.

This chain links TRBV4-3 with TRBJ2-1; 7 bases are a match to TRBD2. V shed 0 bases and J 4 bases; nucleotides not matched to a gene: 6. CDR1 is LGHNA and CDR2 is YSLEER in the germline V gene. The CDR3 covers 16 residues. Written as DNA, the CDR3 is TGCGCCAGCAGCCAAGATCTGCTAGCGGAGTACAATGAGCAGTTCTTC. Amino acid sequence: CASSQDLLAEYNEQFF.

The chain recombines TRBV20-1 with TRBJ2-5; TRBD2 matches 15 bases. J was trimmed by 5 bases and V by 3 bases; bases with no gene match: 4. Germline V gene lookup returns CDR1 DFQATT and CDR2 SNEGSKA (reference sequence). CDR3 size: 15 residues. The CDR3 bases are TGCAGTGCTAGTGTCGGACTAGCGGGAGGGGAGACCCAGTACTTC. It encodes CSASVGLAGGETQYF.

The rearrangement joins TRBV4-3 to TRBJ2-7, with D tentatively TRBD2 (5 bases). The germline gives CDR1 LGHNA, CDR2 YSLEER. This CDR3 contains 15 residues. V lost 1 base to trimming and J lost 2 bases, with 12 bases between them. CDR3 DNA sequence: TGCGCCAGCAGCCAAGTGCCCGGAGCGGCCTACGAGCAGTACTTC. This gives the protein CASSQVPGAAYEQYF.

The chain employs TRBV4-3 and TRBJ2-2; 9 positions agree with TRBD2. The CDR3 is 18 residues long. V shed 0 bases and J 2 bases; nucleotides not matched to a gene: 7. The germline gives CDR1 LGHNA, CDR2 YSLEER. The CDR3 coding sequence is TGCGCCAGCAGCCAAGATAGGAGTAGCGGGAGCAACACCGGGGAGCTGTTTTTT. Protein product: CASSQDRSSGSNTGELFF.

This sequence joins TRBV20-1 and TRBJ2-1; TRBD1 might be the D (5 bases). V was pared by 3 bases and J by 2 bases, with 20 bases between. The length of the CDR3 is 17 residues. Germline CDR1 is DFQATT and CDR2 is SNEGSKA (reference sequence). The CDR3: CSASFAFVGAAYNEQFF. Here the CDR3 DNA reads TGCAGTGCTAGTTTCGCCTTTGTTGGGGCAGCCTACAATGAGCAGTTCTTC.

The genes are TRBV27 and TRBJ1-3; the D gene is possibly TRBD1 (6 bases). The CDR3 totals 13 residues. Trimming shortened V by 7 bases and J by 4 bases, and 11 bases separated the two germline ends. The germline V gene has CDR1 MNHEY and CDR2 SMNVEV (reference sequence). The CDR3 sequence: CASTTGMGNTIYF. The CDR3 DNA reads TGTGCCAGCACCACAGGGATGGGAAACACCATATATTTT.

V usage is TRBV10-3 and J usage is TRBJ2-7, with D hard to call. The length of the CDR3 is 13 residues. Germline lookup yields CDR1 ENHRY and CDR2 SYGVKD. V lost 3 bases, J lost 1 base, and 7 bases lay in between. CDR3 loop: CAISDLRSYEQYF. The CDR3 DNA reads TGTGCCATCAGTGACCTGCGGTCCTACGAGCAGTACTTC.

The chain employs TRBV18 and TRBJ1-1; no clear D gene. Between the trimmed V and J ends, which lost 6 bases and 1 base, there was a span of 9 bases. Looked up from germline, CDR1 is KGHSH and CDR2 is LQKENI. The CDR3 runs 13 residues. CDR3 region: CASSLGPNTEAFF. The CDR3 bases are TGTGCCAGCTCCCTAGGCCCGAACACTGAAGCTTTCTTT.

The chain's CDR3 is CASRDSTGSMNTEAFF. The CDR3, as DNA: TGTGCCAGCAGGGACAGCACTGGGAGCATGAACACTGAAGCTTTCTTT. The J gene is TRBJ1-1, the V gene TRBV6-6; maybe TRBD1 (6 bases). The CDR3 has 16 amino acids. From germline, CDR1 is MNHNY and CDR2 SVGAGI (reference sequence). The V end was cut by 6 bases, the J end by 0 bases, with 17 bases between.

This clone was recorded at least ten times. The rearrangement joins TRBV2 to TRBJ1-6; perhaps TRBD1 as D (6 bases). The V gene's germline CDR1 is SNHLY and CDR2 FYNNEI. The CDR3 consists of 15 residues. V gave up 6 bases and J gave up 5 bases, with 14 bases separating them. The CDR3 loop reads CASRGQPADNSPLHF. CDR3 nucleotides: TGTGCCAGCAGAGGACAGCCCGCCGATAATTCACCCCTCCACTTT.

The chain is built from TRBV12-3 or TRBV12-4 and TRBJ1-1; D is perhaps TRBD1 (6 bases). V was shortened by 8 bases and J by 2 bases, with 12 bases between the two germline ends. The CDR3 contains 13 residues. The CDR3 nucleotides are TGTGCCAGCCACACGGACAGAAACACTGAAGCTTTCTTT. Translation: CASHTDRNTEAFF.

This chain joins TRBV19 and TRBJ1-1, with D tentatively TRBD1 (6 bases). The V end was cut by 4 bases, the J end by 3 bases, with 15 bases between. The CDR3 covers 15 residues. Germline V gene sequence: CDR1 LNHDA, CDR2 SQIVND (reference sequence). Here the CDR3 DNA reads TGTGCCAGTAGTACCGAACAGGGTAGGGACACTGAAGCTTTCTTT. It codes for CASSTEQGRDTEAFF.

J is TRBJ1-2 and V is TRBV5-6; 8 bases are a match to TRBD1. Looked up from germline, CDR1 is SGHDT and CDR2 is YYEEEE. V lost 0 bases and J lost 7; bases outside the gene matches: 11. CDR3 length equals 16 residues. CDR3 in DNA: TGTGCCAGCAGCTTGGTATCGGGCAGGGGGCGATTTGGCTACACCTTC. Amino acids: CASSLVSGRGRFGYTF.

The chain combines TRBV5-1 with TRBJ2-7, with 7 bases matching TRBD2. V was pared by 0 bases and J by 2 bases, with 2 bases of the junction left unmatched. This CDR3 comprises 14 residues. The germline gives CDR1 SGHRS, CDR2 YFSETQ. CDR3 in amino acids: CASSLGGRAYEQYF. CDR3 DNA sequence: TGCGCCAGCAGCTTGGGTGGGAGGGCCTACGAGCAGTACTTC.

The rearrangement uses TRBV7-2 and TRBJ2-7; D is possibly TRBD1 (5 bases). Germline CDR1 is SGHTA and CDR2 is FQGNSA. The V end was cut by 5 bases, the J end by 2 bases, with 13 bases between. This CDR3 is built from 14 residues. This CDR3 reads CASSHRTGTYEQYF. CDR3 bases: TGTGCCAGCAGCCACAGGACGGGTACCTACGAGCAGTACTTC.

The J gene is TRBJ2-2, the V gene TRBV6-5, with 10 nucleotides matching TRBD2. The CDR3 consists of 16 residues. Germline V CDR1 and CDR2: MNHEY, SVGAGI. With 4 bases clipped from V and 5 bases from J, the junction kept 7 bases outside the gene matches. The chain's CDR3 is CASSLSASGGTGELFF. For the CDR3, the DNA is TGTGCCAGCAGTTTGTCGGCTAGCGGGGGTACCGGGGAGCTGTTTTTT.

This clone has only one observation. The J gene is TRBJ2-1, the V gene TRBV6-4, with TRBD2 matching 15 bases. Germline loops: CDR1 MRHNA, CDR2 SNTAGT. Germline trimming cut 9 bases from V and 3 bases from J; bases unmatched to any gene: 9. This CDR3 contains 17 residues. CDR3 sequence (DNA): TGTGCCAGGGGACTAGCGGGAGGACCTTTCAACTACAATGAGCAGTTCTTC. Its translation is CARGLAGGPFNYNEQFF.

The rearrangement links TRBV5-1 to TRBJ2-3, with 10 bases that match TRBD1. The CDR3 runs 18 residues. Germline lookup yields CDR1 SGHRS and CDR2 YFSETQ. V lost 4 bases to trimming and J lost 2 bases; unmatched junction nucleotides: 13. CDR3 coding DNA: TGCGCCAGCAGCCTTGTGGGGCGACAGGGGGCTTACACAGATACGCAGTATTTT. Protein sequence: CASSLVGRQGAYTDTQYF.

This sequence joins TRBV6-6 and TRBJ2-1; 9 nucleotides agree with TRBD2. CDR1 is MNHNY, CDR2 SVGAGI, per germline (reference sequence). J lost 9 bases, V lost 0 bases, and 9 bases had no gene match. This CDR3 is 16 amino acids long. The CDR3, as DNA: TGTGCCAGCAGTTACTCGCCCAGCGGGGGGATTGGTGAGCAGTTCTTC. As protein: CASSYSPSGGIGEQFF.

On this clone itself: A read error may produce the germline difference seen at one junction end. Here the CDR3 reads CASRLEAGRGNEQFF. In DNA, the CDR3 is TGCGCCAGCAGATTGGAGGCAGGTCGGGGGAATGAGCAGTTCTTC. The J gene is TRBJ2-1, the V gene TRBV5-1, with D possibly matching TRBD2 (6 bases). The CDR3 loop spans 15 amino acids. Germline loops: CDR1 SGHRS, CDR2 YFSETQ. The full variable domain, rest sourced from reference TRBV5-1 and TRBJ2-1, is KAGVTQTPRYLIKTRGQQVTLSCSPISGHRSVSWYQQTPGQGLQFLFEYFSETQRNKGNFPGRFSGRQFSNSRSEMNVSTLELGDSALYLCASRLEAGRGNEQFFGPGTRLTVL.

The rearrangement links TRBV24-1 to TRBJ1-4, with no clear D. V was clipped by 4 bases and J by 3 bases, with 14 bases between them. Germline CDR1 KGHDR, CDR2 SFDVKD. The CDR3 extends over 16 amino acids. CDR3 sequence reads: CATSDPLDKPNEKLFF. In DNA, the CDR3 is TGTGCCACCAGTGACCCCCTTGACAAGCCTAATGAAAAACTGTTTTTT.

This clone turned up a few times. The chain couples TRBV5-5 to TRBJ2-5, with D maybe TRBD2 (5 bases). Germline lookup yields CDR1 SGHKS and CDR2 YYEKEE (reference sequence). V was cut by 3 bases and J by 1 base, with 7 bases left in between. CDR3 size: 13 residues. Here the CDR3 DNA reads TGTGCCAGCAGCTATCGGGGCCAAGAGACCCAGTACTTC. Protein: CASSYRGQETQYF. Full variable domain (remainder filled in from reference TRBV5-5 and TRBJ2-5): DAGVTQSPTHLIKTRGQQVTLRCSPISGHKSVSWYQQVLGQGPQFIFQYYEKEERGRGNFPDRFSARQFPNYSSELNVNALLLGDSALYLCASSYRGQETQYFGPGTRLLVL.